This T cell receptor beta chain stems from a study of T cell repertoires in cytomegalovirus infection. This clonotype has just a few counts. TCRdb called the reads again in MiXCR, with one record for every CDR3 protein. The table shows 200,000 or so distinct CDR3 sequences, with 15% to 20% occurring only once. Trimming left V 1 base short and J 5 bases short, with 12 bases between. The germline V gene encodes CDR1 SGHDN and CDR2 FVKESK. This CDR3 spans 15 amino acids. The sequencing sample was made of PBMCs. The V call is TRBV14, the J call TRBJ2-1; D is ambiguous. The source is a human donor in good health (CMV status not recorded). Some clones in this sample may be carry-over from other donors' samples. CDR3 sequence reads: CASSQVPGENNEQFF. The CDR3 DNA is TGTGCCAGCAGCCAAGTCCCAGGAGAGAACAATGAGCAGTTCTTC.